Each of the 22 T cell receptor beta chains below was sequenced from the same sample in a study of OX40 agonist ivuxolimab in advanced cancers. Measured with immunoSEQ multiplex PCR; TCRdb has only the in-frame clones, and not every one. The table shows around 70,000 clones, with around four fifths occurring only once. The sequencing here drew on CD4+ or CD8+ T cells sorted from blood, taken in a trial of the OX40 agonist ivuxolimab. Receptors originate from an adult with an advanced solid tumor such as melanoma, head and neck, liver or kidney cancer.

The rearrangement uses TRBV18 and TRBJ2-3; TRBD2 might be the D (5 bases). The V gene lost 6 bases and the J gene lost 2 bases, with 9 bases spanning the gap. This CDR3 comprises 13 residues. CDR1 is KGHSH, CDR2 LQKENI, per germline. CDR3 residues: CASSSGNTDTQYF. Here the CDR3 DNA reads TGTGCCAGCTCGTCGGGGAACACAGATACGCAGTATTTT.

The chain combines TRBV6-5 with TRBJ1-1; D gene uncertain. The CDR3 contains 13 residues. Germline V gene data show CDR1 as MNHEY and CDR2 as SVGAGI. The V end lost 5 bases, the J end lost 0 bases, and 7 bases lay between the germline ends. CDR3 coding DNA: TGTGCCAGCAGTCGTAAGTTGAACACTGAAGCTTTCTTT. Amino acid sequence: CASSRKLNTEAFF.

The chain has TRBV5-3 and TRBJ2-5, with D possibly TRBD2 on 5 matching bases. TRBV5-3 is recorded as an ORF, its role being uncertain. This CDR3 is built from 16 residues. V lost 8 bases and J lost 4, with 24 bases in between. The DNA for the CDR3 is TGTGCCAGCCGAGGAAAGGGCGGGCGGACCTTAGAGACCCAGTACTTC. Protein: CASRGKGGRTLETQYF.

This clone was observed once. The CDR3 loop reads CASRGGGSHEQFF. The CDR3 DNA follows: TGTGCCTCTCGGGGGGGCGGGAGTCATGAGCAGTTCTTC. V gene TRBV19 combines with J gene TRBJ2-1, with 8 bases identical to TRBD2. Germline assignment: CDR1 LNHDA and CDR2 SQIVND (reference sequence). The CDR3 consists of 13 residues. Trimming at V came to 11 bases and at J to 8 bases, leaving 11 bases not matched to a gene.

This clone has a handful of counts. V gene TRBV7-2 combines with J gene TRBJ1-1, with 10 bases lining up with TRBD1. Germline lookup yields CDR1 SGHTA and CDR2 FQGNSA. V lost 3 bases and J lost 5; bases outside the gene matches: 6. The CDR3 is 15 amino acids. CDR3 amino acids: CASSFLTGGVTEAFF. The CDR3 DNA is TGTGCCAGCAGCTTCTTGACAGGGGGCGTTACTGAAGCTTTCTTT.

V is TRBV27 and J is TRBJ2-7, with 7 positions matching TRBD2. V was pared by 2 bases and J by 4 bases, with 20 bases of the junction left unmatched. CDR1 and CDR2 (germline): MNHEY, SMNVEV (reference sequence). The CDR3 runs to 19 residues. The CDR3 sequence: CASSLSSVVAGRLRYEQYF. As DNA, the CDR3 is TGTGCCAGCAGTTTAAGTTCGGTCGTAGCGGGCCGCTTAAGGTACGAGCAGTACTTC.

The chain has TRBV7-3 and TRBJ2-7, with a possible D match to TRBD1 (5 bases). Trimming left V 2 bases short and J 5 bases short, with 10 bases between. Germline CDR1 is SGHTA and CDR2 is FQGTGA. The CDR3 extends over 13 amino acids. The CDR3 DNA reads TGTGCCAGCAGCTTAGTGGGGCAGCACGAGCAGTACTTC. Its protein is CASSLVGQHEQYF.

The V gene is TRBV7-2, the J gene TRBJ2-3; D unresolved. Germline loops: CDR1 SGHTA, CDR2 FQGNSA. There are 12 residues in the CDR3. V was pared by 8 bases and J by 7 bases, with 13 bases between. CDR3 sequence reads: CASASQGYTQYF. The CDR3 nucleotides are TGTGCCAGCGCCTCCCAAGGGTATACGCAGTATTTT.

The genes are TRBV4-1 and TRBJ1-5, with 7 positions matching TRBD1. The germline gives CDR1 MGHRA, CDR2 YSYEKL. V trimming: 0 bases; J trimming: 2 bases; junction bases outside the gene matches: 1. The CDR3 totals 15 residues. CDR3 loop: CASSQEGGGNQPQHF. The CDR3 bases are TGCGCCAGCAGCCAAGAAGGGGGCGGCAATCAGCCCCAGCATTTT.

The chain couples TRBV30 to TRBJ1-6, with TRBD1 as a possible D gene (6 bases). The length of the CDR3 is 14 residues. The germline V gene has CDR1 GTSNPN and CDR2 SVGIG (reference sequence). V lost 2 bases and J lost 7, with 12 bases in between. CDR3 loop: CAWSITGLNSPLHF. The CDR3 DNA sequence: TGTGCCTGGAGTATTACAGGGTTGAATTCACCCCTCCACTTT. The full variable domain, in which reference TRBV30 and TRBJ1-6 provide the parts outside the CDR3, is SQTIHQWPATLVQPVGSPLSLECTVEGTSNPNLYWYRQAAGRGLQLLFYSVGIGQISSEVPQNLSASRPQDRQFILSSKKLLLSDSGFYLCAWSITGLNSPLHFGNGTRLTVT.

The sample holds a few counts of this clone. The chain recombines TRBV2 with TRBJ2-7; 7 bases map to TRBD1. Trimming removed 6 bases from V and 0 bases from J; junction bases left unmatched: 5. Per germline, CDR1 SNHLY and CDR2 FYNNEI. CDR3 length equals 14 residues. The CDR3 here is CASRNRDSSYEQYF. CDR3 bases: TGTGCCAGCAGGAACCGGGACAGCTCCTACGAGCAGTACTTC.

This clone was seen a single time. The chain employs TRBV7-9 and TRBJ2-2; 7 positions agree with TRBD2. Germline V gene data show CDR1 as SEHNR and CDR2 as FQNEAQ (reference sequence). V gave up 5 bases and J gave up 5 bases; unmatched junction bases: 11. This CDR3 spans 16 amino acids. The DNA of the CDR3 is TGTGCCAGCAGCCTCGAGGGTAGCGGGTCGACCGGGGAGCTGTTTTTT. Its translation is CASSLEGSGSTGELFF.

The gene calls are TRBV7-2 and TRBJ2-1; D is uncertain. V was cut by 1 base and J by 4 bases, with 8 bases left in between. The CDR3 contains 14 residues. CDR1 and CDR2 (germline): SGHTA, FQGNSA. DNA for the CDR3: TGTGCCAGCAGCTTAGACAGAATTTACAATGAGCAGTTCTTC. It is translated as CASSLDRIYNEQFF.

This chain uses TRBV5-1 with TRBJ2-2; 10 nucleotides align to TRBD2. The V and J ends lost 3 bases and 8 bases, in that order; junction bases with no gene match: 10. Looked up from germline, CDR1 is SGHRS and CDR2 is YFSETQ. The CDR3 is 16 amino acids. The chain's CDR3 is CASSSGLAEATGELFF. In DNA form, the CDR3 reads TGCGCCAGCAGCTCCGGACTAGCGGAGGCCACGGGGGAGCTGTTTTTT.

The V and J genes are TRBV7-6 and TRBJ2-5, with 9 bases identical to TRBD2. Germline CDR1 is SGHVS and CDR2 is FNYEAQ. This CDR3 has 15 residues. The trim removed 5 bases at V and 2 bases at J, leaving 6 bases unmatched. Written as DNA, the CDR3 is TGTGCCAGCAGCCCTCTGGCGGGAGGGCAAGAGACCCAGTACTTC. The encoded protein is CASSPLAGGQETQYF.

The V and J genes are TRBV6-6 and TRBJ1-1; TRBD1 matches 11 bases. V lost 6 bases and J lost 4; bases outside the gene matches: 10. Looked up from germline, CDR1 is MNHNY and CDR2 is SVGAGI (reference sequence). The CDR3 covers 16 residues. DNA for the CDR3: TGTGCCAGCAGATCCGGACAGGGGGCGCGAGGCACTGAAGCTTTCTTT. It encodes CASRSGQGARGTEAFF.

This sequence joins TRBV19 and TRBJ2-5, with 16 bases aligning to TRBD2. In germline, CDR1 is LNHDA, CDR2 SQIVND (reference sequence). The ends lost 9 bases at V and 5 bases at J; junction bases unmatched: 6. This CDR3 has 15 residues. The CDR3 region has the DNA TGTGCCAGCGGGACTAGCGGGAGGGCTGAGGAGACCCAGTACTTC. Translated, it gives CASGTSGRAEETQYF.

The chain is built from TRBV7-9 and TRBJ1-1; D not resolved. Germline V gives CDR1 SEHNR, CDR2 FQNEAQ (reference sequence). V lost 3 bases to trimming and J lost 5 bases, with 7 bases between them. The CDR3 loop spans 12 amino acids. CDR3 DNA: TGTGCCAGCAGCTTGGGTTGGACTGAAGCTTTCTTT. Translated, it gives CASSLGWTEAFF. The full variable domain, rest sourced from reference TRBV7-9 and TRBJ1-1, is DTGVSQNPRHKITKRGQNVTFRCDPISEHNRLYWYRQTLGQGPEFLTYFQNEAQLEKSRLLSDRFSAERPKGSFSTLEIQRTEQGDSAMYLCASSLGWTEAFFGQGTRLTVV.

The chain recombines TRBV7-6 with TRBJ2-1; D unresolved. The germline V gene has CDR1 SGHVS and CDR2 FNYEAQ. Trimming cost V 1 base and J 5 bases, with 9 bases left between them. The CDR3 covers 14 residues. CDR3 amino acids: CASSLEWQNNEQFF. The DNA for the CDR3 is TGTGCCAGCAGCTTAGAGTGGCAGAACAATGAGCAGTTCTTC.

This chain connects TRBV6-1 to TRBJ2-1, with 11 nucleotides matching TRBD2. Germline CDR1 MNHNS, CDR2 SASEGT. The CDR3 extends over 16 amino acids. The V segment lost 4 bases and the J segment 4 bases; nucleotides outside the gene matches: 6. CDR3 coding DNA: TGTGCCAGCAGTGGGGGACTAGCGGAAAGTTACAATGAGCAGTTCTTC. The encoded protein is CASSGGLAESYNEQFF.

The rearrangement joins TRBV7-8 to TRBJ2-3; weak D call: TRBD2 (5 bases). Trimming pared 5 bases from V and 3 bases from J, leaving 12 bases between. Germline loops: CDR1 SGHVS, CDR2 FQNEAQ. The CDR3 sequence is 14 residues long. The CDR3 loop is CASSLARRTDTQYF. In DNA form, the CDR3 reads TGTGCCAGCAGCCTTGCCAGGAGGACAGATACGCAGTATTTT.

Only a few counts were recorded for this clone. The chain recombines TRBV2 with TRBJ1-1; D is uncertain. The germline V gene has CDR1 SNHLY and CDR2 FYNNEI. Trimming took off 6 bases at V and 0 bases at J, with 8 bases between the two ends. There are 13 residues in the CDR3. CDR3 sequence: CASSSFMNTEAFF. The DNA of the CDR3 is TGTGCCAGCAGCTCGTTCATGAACACTGAAGCTTTCTTT.